Below are 4 T cell receptor beta chains sequenced from a single sample in a study of CD8 T cells in Susac syndrome. After extraction with the RNeasy kit, roughly 0.5 to 1 ug of the RNA was reverse transcribed using random hexamers. TCRdb re-derived calls from the immunoSEQ multiplex PCR reads in MiXCR, one entry per CDR3 protein. The sample lists about 240,000 distinct CDR3 sequences; about 95% were seen once. What was sequenced was CD4+ T cells from PBMCs. The receptors stem from a human donor with Susac syndrome.

About this clonotype itself: Sequence at one end of the junction differs from germline and may be a read error. The chain carries TRBV7-7 and TRBJ2-3; no clear D gene. The germline gives CDR1 SSHAT, CDR2 FNYEAQ (reference sequence). The CDR3 is made up of 14 amino acids. The CDR3 nucleotides read TGTGCTAGCAGCTTAGAAGGGAGCACAGATACGCAGTATTTT. This sequence encodes CASSLEGSTDTQYF.

The chain employs TRBV29-1 and TRBJ2-3, with 7 bases identical to TRBD1. This CDR3 comprises 13 residues. Germline V gives CDR1 SQVTM, CDR2 ANQGSEA. The V segment lost 5 bases and the J segment 2 bases; nucleotides outside the gene matches: 4. DNA for the CDR3: TGCAGCGTTAAAACAGGGGCCACAGATACGCAGTATTTT. The encoded protein is CSVKTGATDTQYF.

The chain has TRBV9 and TRBJ2-3, with 11 bases fitting TRBD2. Germline values: CDR1 SGDLS, CDR2 YYNGEE. The junction had 9 bases not matched to a gene; V was cut back by 0 bases and J by 0 bases. CDR3 length equals 19 residues. CDR3: CASSVVTSGTVPSTDTQYF. In DNA form, the CDR3 reads TGTGCCAGCAGCGTAGTGACTAGCGGGACCGTACCTAGCACAGATACGCAGTATTTT.

The table lists this clonotype with a count of one. This chain joins TRBV29-1 and TRBJ2-3; 7 positions match TRBD1. The V gene end was trimmed by 5 bases and the J gene end by 0 bases; junction bases not matched to a gene: 8. Germline V lookup: CDR1 SQVTM, CDR2 ANQGSEA. The CDR3 spans 15 residues. CDR3 in amino acids: CSVSQDRHSTDTQYF. The CDR3 DNA follows: TGCAGCGTTTCCCAGGACAGGCACAGCACAGATACGCAGTATTTT.